The 15 T cell receptor beta chains reported below all come from one sample, sequenced in a study of T cells in localized non-small cell lung cancer. Data came from immunoSEQ multiplex PCR; TCRdb stores just in-frame clones and leaves some out. This table has about 70,000 clones, roughly nine tenths appearing once. The sequences come from peripheral blood, collected before any cancer treatment. Receptors were obtained from a male donor older than 55 with stage III squamous cell lung carcinoma.

This sequence joins TRBV4-2 and TRBJ2-1; 13 bases match TRBD2. Trimming took 0 bases from V and 6 from J; bases not matched to a gene: 5. Per germline, CDR1 LGHNA and CDR2 YNFKEQ. The CDR3 runs to 17 residues. This CDR3 is CASSQDGLAGAVNEQFF. The CDR3 DNA reads as TGTGCCAGCAGCCAAGACGGACTAGCGGGGGCAGTCAATGAGCAGTTCTTC.

In this sample, this clone turned up once. The chain carries TRBV5-1 and TRBJ1-1; D not resolved. Germline CDR1 is SGHRS and CDR2 is YFSETQ. V lost 0 bases, J lost 7 bases, and 10 bases lay in between. The CDR3 length is 13 residues. As DNA, the CDR3 is TGCGCCAGCAGCTTGGAGGTCGCAAATGAAGCTTTCTTT. Encoded protein: CASSLEVANEAFF.

The genes are TRBV11-2 and TRBJ2-5, with D possibly being TRBD1 (5 bases). The CDR3 runs to 17 residues. Trimming took 1 base from V and 2 from J, leaving 17 bases between them. Germline V CDR1 and CDR2: SGHAT, FQNNGV. The CDR3 reads CASSLGLRSQGQETQYF. The CDR3 DNA reads TGTGCCAGCAGCTTAGGGTTAAGGTCCCAGGGACAAGAGACCCAGTACTTC.

The chain combines TRBV30 with TRBJ1-6; no firm D call. Germline CDR1 GTSNPN, CDR2 SVGIG (reference sequence). V was clipped by 0 bases and J by 5 bases, with 14 bases between them. This CDR3 has 16 amino acids. CDR3 bases: TGTGCCTGGAGTGTACCCGGAGCTTGGGATAATTCACCCCTCCACTTT. Protein sequence: CAWSVPGAWDNSPLHF.

This chain links TRBV27 with TRBJ1-5; D not resolved. V shed 2 bases and J shed 9 bases, with 20 bases lying between them. CDR1 and CDR2 (germline): MNHEY, SMNVEV (reference sequence). This CDR3 contains 16 residues. The CDR3, as DNA: TGTGCCAGCAGTTTACAAGGAGTTCGAGGTTCCGGGCCCCAGCATTTT. Protein sequence: CASSLQGVRGSGPQHF.

The chain couples TRBV29-1 to TRBJ2-3; the match to TRBD2 covers 8 bases. This CDR3 is built from 14 residues. Germline CDR1 reads SQVTM; CDR2 reads ANQGSEA. V lost 3 bases and J lost 0; bases outside the gene matches: 2. The CDR3 region has the DNA TGCAGCGTTGATATAGCGGGGAGCACAGATACGCAGTATTTT. Residues: CSVDIAGSTDTQYF.

This rearrangement joins TRBV6-6 to TRBJ1-1; D is unclear. From germline, CDR1 is MNHNY and CDR2 SVGAGI (reference sequence). This CDR3 contains 14 residues. Trimming shortened V by 2 bases and J by 4 bases, and 11 bases separated the two germline ends. CDR3 sequence: CASSYEGLGTEAFF. CDR3 bases: TGTGCCAGCAGTTACGAGGGCTTAGGCACTGAAGCTTTCTTT.

V is TRBV28 and J is TRBJ1-4; D unclear. Germline CDR1 MDHEN, CDR2 SYDVKM. Between the trimmed V and J ends, which lost 4 bases and 8 bases, there was a span of 5 bases. The CDR3 runs 11 residues. DNA for the CDR3: TGTGCCAGCAGTTCCCAGGAAAAACTGTTTTTT. Protein: CASSSQEKLFF.

The gene calls are TRBV19 and TRBJ2-2, with unresolved D. This CDR3 is 14 amino acids long. V was cut by 3 bases and J by 3 bases, with 8 bases left in between. CDR1 LNHDA and CDR2 SQIVND come from the germline V gene (reference sequence). Here the CDR3 DNA reads TGTGCCAGTAGTATCAACCCGCACACCGGGGAGCTGTTTTTT. Protein product: CASSINPHTGELFF.

The chain has TRBV11-1 and TRBJ1-2, with D tentatively TRBD1 (5 bases). Germline CDR1 reads SGHAT; CDR2 reads FQDESV (reference sequence). Trimming shortened V by 5 bases and J by 6 bases, and 13 bases separated the two germline ends. The CDR3 extends over 13 amino acids. The CDR3 loop reads CASSPRGWDGYTF. The DNA of the CDR3 is TGTGCCAGCAGCCCGAGGGGATGGGATGGCTACACCTTC.

This clone has more than one count but fewer than ten. The gene calls are TRBV28 and TRBJ2-7, with a possible D match to TRBD2 (6 bases). CDR1 is MDHEN and CDR2 is SYDVKM in the germline V gene. CDR3 size: 12 residues. V was cut by 6 bases and J by 4 bases, with 10 bases left in between. The CDR3 DNA follows: TGTGCCAGCAGCTCGGGAGAGTACGAGCAGTACTTC. Its translation is CASSSGEYEQYF.

This clone was seen just once. V and J are TRBV28 and TRBJ2-7; D is uncertain. The ends were cut back, 2 bases at V and 6 bases at J, with 8 bases in the middle. The CDR3 runs 12 residues. Germline loops: CDR1 MDHEN, CDR2 SYDVKM. The CDR3 spells CASSLASGEQYV. The CDR3 nucleotides read TGTGCCAGCAGTTTAGCGTCGGGCGAGCAGTACGTC.

V and J are TRBV6-5 and TRBJ1-2; the D gene is possibly TRBD1 (5 bases). CDR3 length: 15 amino acids. V was pared by 3 bases and J by 7 bases, with 18 bases between. Germline CDR1 reads MNHEY; CDR2 reads SVGAGI. The CDR3 DNA reads as TGTGCCAGCAGTTATCCCGCCGATGGGGGGATTGGCTACACCTTC. It yields the protein CASSYPADGGIGYTF.

This sequence joins TRBV19 and TRBJ2-3; D remains unclear. Germline V gives CDR1 LNHDA, CDR2 SQIVND (reference sequence). Trimming removed 3 bases from V and 1 base from J, with 5 bases in between. The CDR3 has 13 amino acids. CDR3 amino acids: CASSMSGTDTQYF. CDR3 DNA: TGTGCCAGTAGTATGTCGGGCACAGATACGCAGTATTTT.

The chain couples TRBV10-3 to TRBJ2-3; D tentatively reads TRBD1 or TRBD2 (5 bases each). In germline, CDR1 is ENHRY, CDR2 SYGVKD. Between the trimmed V and J ends, which lost 2 bases and 2 bases, there was a span of 14 bases. CDR3 length: 16 amino acids. CDR3 loop: CAISEGRQKFTDTQYF. Here the CDR3 DNA reads TGTGCCATCAGTGAGGGGAGACAGAAATTCACAGATACGCAGTATTTT.